The clone carrying this T cell receptor beta chain appeared many times. Per the germline V gene, CDR1 is SGHRS and CDR2 is YFSETQ. The V end lost 2 bases, the J end lost 2 bases, and 9 bases lay between the germline ends. This CDR3 is 14 amino acids long. To make TCR beta libraries, researchers used iRepertoire HTBI primers and Arm-PCR of CDR3 regions. TCRdb ran MiXCR on the multiplex PCR reads and lists one entry per CDR3 protein. The sample shows around 420,000 distinct CDR3 sequences, around 16% of them seen only once. The sample is drawn from a study of regulatory T cells in long-lasting Graves disease. Time point in this sample: newly diagnosed GD, antithyroid drugs for less than 3 months. Construction of the TCR library relied on RNA isolated from PBMCs. The same data also contributed to another study, on T cells in Graves' hyperthyroidism and ophthalmopathy. According to that study: Most clonotypes expanded in thyroid above 0.001 were likewise present in blood.

This TCR derives from a woman aged 40 to 55 with Graves disease. The sequences come from peripheral blood mononuclear cells (PBMCs), collected at new diagnosis, from a patient treated with antithyroid drugs. The chain joins TRBV5-1 to TRBJ2-3; D unclear. The CDR3 nucleotides read TGCGCCAGCAGCTTCGGAAGAAACACAGATACGCAGTATTTT. Amino acids: CASSFGRNTDTQYF. The variable domain in full, completed from reference TRBV5-1 and TRBJ2-3, reads KAGVTQTPRYLIKTRGQQVTLSCSPISGHRSVSWYQQTPGQGLQFLFEYFSETQRNKGNFPGRFSGRQFSNSRSEMNVSTLELGDSALYLCASSFGRNTDTQYFGPGTRLTVL.